This is a list of T cell receptor beta chains from one sample in a study of blood T cell repertoires in COVID-19. The protocol was immunoSEQ multiplex PCR, while the TCRdb copy is restricted to in-frame clones and leaves out a portion. The data show around 170,000 clones, with over 75% seen just once and about 7% held by the top ten. The specimen was PBMCs or T cells enriched from blood (not recorded which). These receptors all come from a woman aged 45-65 years who had recovered from COVID-19. The CDR3 runs from the conserved cysteine through the conserved F or W. A D gene is named only where the DNA matches it firmly. A row's size may be missing; if present it is once, few, many or a size class.

TRBV13	-	TRBJ1-2	-	TGTGCCAGCAGCTTAGGTGGTACAGGCCACTCCTATGGCTACACCTTC	CASSLGGTGHSYGYTF
TRBV3-1/TRBV3-2	-	TRBJ2-2	-	TGTGCCAGCAGCAGAGCCGGGGAGCTGTTTTTT	CASSRAGELFF
TRBV28	-	TRBJ1-2	-	TGTGCCAGCAGGGGGGGGGCCTATGGCTACACCTTC	CASRGGAYGYTF
TRBV2	TRBD1	TRBJ2-7	-	TGTGCCAGCAGGGGACAGGGGTTTTTCTCCTACGAGCAGTACTTC	CASRGQGFFSYEQYF
TRBV10-2	-	TRBJ2-1	-	TGCGCCAGCAGTGAGTCGAGGGTCTTCAGCTGGACGAACAATGAGCAGTTCTTC	CASSESRVFSWTNNEQFF
TRBV2	TRBD2	TRBJ2-1	-	TGTGCCAGCAGAGGACTAGCGCCCTACAATGAGCAGTTCTTC	CASRGLAPYNEQFF
TRBV6-1	-	TRBJ2-3	-	TGTGCCAGCAGTGAAGATCAACGGACTAGCACAGATACGCAGTATTTT	CASSEDQRTSTDTQYF
TRBV7-9	TRBD1	TRBJ1-2	-	TGTGCCAGCAGCTTAGCGGACAGGACCAACTATGGCTACACCTTC	CASSLADRTNYGYTF
TRBV7-9	-	TRBJ2-3	-	TGTGCCAGCAGCTTACGGGGAAGCACAGATACGCAGTATTTT	CASSLRGSTDTQYF
TRBV7-9	-	TRBJ1-2	-	TGTGCCAGCAGCTTAGGATATTCAGGGGACTATGGCTACACCTTC	CASSLGYSGDYGYTF
TRBV29-1	-	TRBJ1-1	-	TGCAGCGTTCGGACAGTGACTGAAGCTTTCTTT	CSVRTVTEAFF
TRBV10-2	TRBD1	TRBJ1-1	-	TGCGCCAGCAAGACCACCTATAGGACAGGGTTAATGGGCACTGAAGCTTTCTTT	CASKTTYRTGLMGTEAFF
TRBV2	-	TRBJ2-3	-	TGTGCCAGCAGTCTCGAAGCGTATAGCACAGATACGCAGTATTTT	CASSLEAYSTDTQYF
TRBV6-2/TRBV6-3	TRBD2	TRBJ2-1	-	TGTGCCAGCAGCCCCGGGACTAGAGGGGCAAATGAGCAGTTCTTC	CASSPGTRGANEQFF
TRBV7-2	TRBD1	TRBJ1-1	-	TGTGCCAGCAGCTTAGTAGGGACAGGGGGGTCGCGGACTGAAGCTTTCTTT	CASSLVGTGGSRTEAFF
TRBV19	-	TRBJ2-1	-	TGTGCCAGTAGTACCAGCGGTAGCTCCTACAATGAGCAGTTCTTC	CASSTSGSSYNEQFF
TRBV7-2	TRBD2	TRBJ2-3	-	TGTGCCAGCAGCGGGAGGGCTAGCACAGATACGCAGTATTTT	CASSGRASTDTQYF
TRBV3-1/TRBV3-2	TRBD2	TRBJ2-1	-	TGTGCCAGCAGCCAACGGACTAGCTGGACTAATGAGCAGTTCTTC	CASSQRTSWTNEQFF
TRBV10-2	-	TRBJ2-1	once	TGCGCCAGCAGTGAAGAGGTCGGTGGGAATGAGCAGTTCTTC	CASSEEVGGNEQFF
TRBV6-5	TRBD2	TRBJ2-5	-	TGTGCCAGCAGTTATAATAGCGGGAGGATGGAGACCCAGTACTTC	CASSYNSGRMETQYF
TRBV6-5	-	TRBJ1-2	few	TGTGCCAGCAGATACGGCCTCTATGGCTACACCTTC	CASRYGLYGYTF
TRBV25-1	-	TRBJ2-2	-	TGTGCCAGCAGTGAATTGGGGGGGCGAAACACCGGGGAGCTGTTTTTT	CASSELGGRNTGELFF
TRBV7-9	-	TRBJ2-3	-	TGTGCCAGCAGCTGGGCAGGGGTAACAGATACGCAGTATTTT	CASSWAGVTDTQYF
TRBV3-1/TRBV3-2	-	TRBJ2-7	-	TGTGCCAGCAGCCCCTCCGGCTACGAGCAGTACTTC	CASSPSGYEQYF
TRBV27	-	TRBJ1-2	-	TGTGCCAGCAGCCCCCACAGACCACTAGCACCCTCATCTTATGGCTACACCTTC	CASSPHRPLAPSSYGYTF
TRBV19	-	TRBJ1-2	-	TGTGCCAGTAGTATAGACAGCTCAGGGATCGACTATGGCTACACCTTC	CASSIDSSGIDYGYTF
TRBV19	-	TRBJ1-1	-	TGTGCCAGTAGTATAACAGCCAGGGGGAACACTGAAGCTTTCTTT	CASSITARGNTEAFF
TRBV2	TRBD1	TRBJ1-6	-	TGTGCCAGCAGGGGACAGGGGGCGCGTAATTCACCCCTCCACTTT	CASRGQGARNSPLHF
TRBV6-5	-	TRBJ1-5	-	TGTGCCAGCAGTTATTCCCCCACAGGCGGAAATCAGCCCCAGCATTTT	CASSYSPTGGNQPQHF
TRBV20-1	-	TRBJ1-1	-	TGCAGTGCTAGTCGGGGACAACAAAAGGGGGCTTTCTTT	CSASRGQQKGAFF
TRBV3-1/TRBV3-2	-	TRBJ1-3	-	TGTGCCAGCAGCAAAGGGCGGGGATCTGGAAACACCATATATTTT	CASSKGRGSGNTIYF
TRBV6-5	-	TRBJ2-1	-	TGTGCCAGCAGTTACCGGGACTCTTACAATGAGCAGTTCTTC	CASSYRDSYNEQFF
TRBV27	-	TRBJ1-5	-	TGTGCCAGCAGTTTAAGGTGGAGGGAGCCCCAGCATTTT	CASSLRWREPQHF
TRBV30	-	TRBJ2-1	-	TGTGCCTGGACCACAGGCAATGAGCAGTTCTTC	CAWTTGNEQFF
TRBV15	-	TRBJ1-2	-	TGTGCCACCAGCTCGGGAGGTGATGGCTACACCTTC	CATSSGGDGYTF
TRBV6-1	-	TRBJ1-2	-	TGTGCCAGCAGTGAACTAGGCTATGGCTACACCTTC	CASSELGYGYTF
TRBV30	TRBD2	TRBJ2-5	-	TGTGCCTGGAGCTCAAAGTCCGGGACTAGCGGGAGAGAGACCCAGTACTTC	CAWSSKSGTSGRETQYF
TRBV11-3	-	TRBJ2-1	-	TGTGCCAGCAGCAGGGGACAACTATACAATGAGCAGTTCTTC	CASSRGQLYNEQFF
TRBV2	-	TRBJ1-5	few	TGTGCCAGCAATAGAGGGTCAAGGCAGCCCCAGCATTTT	CASNRGSRQPQHF
TRBV11-2	-	TRBJ1-1	few	TGTGCCAGCAGCTCGGGTGGTCTGAACACTGAAGCTTTCTTT	CASSSGGLNTEAFF
TRBV19	TRBD2	TRBJ2-3	-	TGTGCCAGTAGTCGGACTAGCGGGAGGCCTTATGGTACGCAGTATTTT	CASSRTSGRPYGTQYF
TRBV7-6	-	TRBJ2-7	-	TGTGCCAGCAGCCCACAGGGCGGGTCCTACGAGCAGTACTTC	CASSPQGGSYEQYF
TRBV7-2	-	TRBJ1-5	-	TGTGCCAGCAGCTTTCCGGGGGGGCAGCCCCAGCATTTT	CASSFPGGQPQHF
TRBV5-1	-	TRBJ2-7	-	TGCGCCAGCAGCTTGGGACCGACAGGGACTAGCTCCTACGAGCAGTACTTC	CASSLGPTGTSSYEQYF
TRBV10-1	TRBD1	TRBJ2-6	-	TGCGCCAGCAGTCCGGGACAGGGGGGGGCCAACGTCCTGACTTTC	CASSPGQGGANVLTF
TRBV7-2	TRBD2	TRBJ2-1	once	TGTGCCAGCAGCCATGATGGGACTAGCGGCAATGAGCAGTTCTTC	CASSHDGTSGNEQFF
TRBV11-2	-	TRBJ2-7	once	TGTGCCAGCAGCTTATCCCAGGGGACTACTCTTTCCTTC	CASSLSQGTTLSF
TRBV3-1/TRBV3-2	TRBD2	TRBJ2-1	-	TGTGCCAGCAGCCAACTAGCGGGGAACAATGAGCAGTTCTTC	CASSQLAGNNEQFF
TRBV27	-	TRBJ2-5	-	TGTGCCAGCAGTTTATCCGCGCTTCGGGAGACCCAGTACTTC	CASSLSALRETQYF
TRBV11-3	TRBD1	TRBJ1-6	-	TGTGCCAGCAGCTTAGACAGGGGGCTCAATAATTCACCCCTCCACTTT	CASSLDRGLNNSPLHF
TRBV5-6	-	TRBJ2-2	-	TGTGCCAGCAGCGCCGGACAGCTCTCGAACACCGGGGAGCTGTTTTTT	CASSAGQLSNTGELFF
TRBV7-9	-	TRBJ2-7	-	TGTGCCAGCAGCTCTGGGCCCCGCTCCTACGAGCAGTACTTC	CASSSGPRSYEQYF
TRBV2	-	TRBJ1-1	-	TGTGCCAGCAGTTTAGCGGCGGGGAACACTGAAGCTTTCTTT	CASSLAAGNTEAFF
TRBV10-3	TRBD2	TRBJ2-3	-	TGTGCCATCAGTGAGTCAGAGGGACTAGCGGGAGCAGATACGCAGTATTTT	CAISESEGLAGADTQYF
TRBV7-9	-	TRBJ1-1	-	TGTGCCAGCAGCTTAGACTGGGGCGCTGAAGCTTTCTTT	CASSLDWGAEAFF
TRBV7-8	TRBD1	TRBJ1-6	-	TGTGCCAGCAGCTTAGCGCTACAGGGGGCGCATTCACCCCTCCACTTT	CASSLALQGAHSPLHF
TRBV3-1/TRBV3-2	-	TRBJ2-1	-	TGTGCCAGCAGCCAAGGGGGGGACAATGAGCAGTTCTTC	CASSQGGDNEQFF